This T cell receptor (beta chain) is from a study of tumor-infiltrating lymphocytes in oesophageal squamous cell carcinoma. In the case of this clonotype: One junction end disagrees with the germline gene, perhaps due to a read error.

TCRdb used MiXCR to reprocess the PCR reads, holding one entry per CDR3 protein. The sample carries approximately 13,000 distinct CDR3 sequences, approximately 52% recorded once. The V gene's germline CDR1 is SGHTA and CDR2 FQGTGA. The CDR3 has 14 amino acids. Sequencing was carried out using esophageal tumor tissue. The source is a female donor with esophageal squamous cell carcinoma. The V and J genes are TRBV7-3 and TRBJ2-1; 11 bases agree with TRBD1. This CDR3 reads CASSRDRGSYERYF. For the CDR3, the DNA is TGTGCCAGCAGCCGGGACAGGGGGAGCTACGAGCGGTACTTC.